The next 23 T cell receptor beta chains were all read from a single sample in a study of vaccination and CD4 T cells after COVID-19 (dated by TCRdb to about 2022). Their recognized antigens are unknown. Libraries came from PCR. TCRdb lists the instrument as Illumina iSeq 100. DNA from cultured CD4+ T cells underwent TCR sequencing with the Oncomine TCR Beta short-read assay at the Johns Hopkins FTIC core. Through fastp at Q25 and MiXCR, TCRdb rebuilt clones from the public reads, retaining in-frame beta chains. Records with the same CDR3 protein are collapsed into one entry carrying the most frequent genes and DNA. The sample includes more than 10,000 distinct CDR3 sequences, with about 51% observed a single time. Less than 20% of the sample is taken by the ten largest. The treatment or condition label, read with the paper, signifies: approximately nine-day PBMC culture with coronavirus spike peptide pools or control peptides (ViraFEST assay).

Sequences were obtained from CD4+ T cells from blood, cultured in vitro. These receptors were collected from a human donor who had recovered from COVID-19.

The chain links TRBV2 to TRBJ1-2; 7 positions agree with TRBD1. Germline V gene sequence: CDR1 SNHLY, CDR2 FYNNEI. Losses at the gene ends were 8 bases for V and 3 bases for J; bases not matched to a gene: 6. The CDR3 covers 13 residues. In nucleotides, the CDR3 is TGTGCCAGCGGGGGACAGACCTACTATGGCTACACCTTC. It translates to CASGGQTYYGYTF.

The rearrangement links TRBV20-1 to TRBJ2-5; TRBD2 agrees at 8 bases. The CDR3 extends over 14 amino acids. Unmatched junction bases numbered 10, after V lost 6 bases and J lost 4 bases. CDR1 and CDR2 (germline): DFQATT, SNEGSKA (reference sequence). CDR3 bases: TGCAGTGCCACCGGAGCGGGAGTGGGAGAGACCCAGTACTTC. Amino acid sequence: CSATGAGVGETQYF.

The rearrangement links TRBV7-9 to TRBJ2-7; either TRBD1 or TRBD2 may supply D (5 bases each). CDR1 SEHNR and CDR2 FQNEAQ come from the germline V gene (reference sequence). The V end was cut by 7 bases, the J end by 6 bases, with 16 bases between. The CDR3 runs 13 residues. CDR3 in DNA: TGTGCCAGCACTGTATACGGGACGGGCGAGCAGTACTTC. It is translated as CASTVYGTGEQYF.

The chain employs TRBV20-1 and TRBJ2-7; 9 bases match TRBD2. V lost 3 bases, J lost 5 bases, and 11 bases stayed unmatched. This CDR3 spans 15 amino acids. Germline V lookup: CDR1 DFQATT, CDR2 SNEGSKA (reference sequence). The CDR3 bases are TGCAGTGCTAGGGGATCCGGGACTAGCTTCGACGAGCAGTACTTC. Protein sequence: CSARGSGTSFDEQYF.

This chain connects TRBV20-1 to TRBJ1-1, with unresolved D. V was shortened by 0 bases and J by 1 base, with 6 bases between the two germline ends. This CDR3 comprises 13 residues. Germline loops: CDR1 DFQATT, CDR2 SNEGSKA (reference sequence). The CDR3 here is CSARDLTNTEAFF. The CDR3 DNA follows: TGCAGTGCTAGAGATCTAACGAACACTGAAGCTTTCTTT.

The CDR3 DNA sequence: TGCAGTGCTAGGGTCCCGGGGCGGACCGGGGAGCTGTTTTTT. Amino acids: CSARVPGRTGELFF. The chain recombines TRBV20-1 with TRBJ2-2; D might be TRBD1 or TRBD2, each matching 5 bases. In germline, CDR1 is DFQATT, CDR2 SNEGSKA (reference sequence). This CDR3 is built from 14 residues. Trimming shortened V by 3 bases and J by 5 bases, and 13 bases separated the two germline ends.

This chain connects TRBV6-2 or TRBV6-3 to TRBJ1-1, with D hard to call. Deletions cut 2 bases from V and 0 bases from J, with 7 bases between. The CDR3 is 14 residues long. Germline-derived CDR1 and CDR2 are MNHEY and SVGEGT. The DNA for the CDR3 is TGTGCCAGCAGTTACCGTGGATTGAACACTGAAGCTTTCTTT. Its translation: CASSYRGLNTEAFF.

This chain uses TRBV28 with TRBJ1-4, with D unclear. Germline-derived CDR1 and CDR2 are MDHEN and SYDVKM. The ends were cut back, 1 base at V and 8 bases at J, with 14 bases in the middle. The CDR3 consists of 15 residues. CDR3 protein: CASSLLRNIGEKLFF. The CDR3 DNA is TGTGCCAGCAGTTTATTACGCAACATCGGGGAAAAACTGTTTTTT.

In DNA, the CDR3 is TGTGCCATCAGTGAGATGACTGAGCAGTTCTTC. It encodes CAISEMTEQFF. This chain connects TRBV10-3 to TRBJ2-1, with no clear D. With 2 bases removed from V and 9 bases from J, the gap between germline ends came to 5 bases. The CDR3 runs 11 residues. CDR1 and CDR2 (germline): ENHRY, SYGVKD.

The chain links TRBV7-9 to TRBJ2-7, with D unclear. The CDR3 loop spans 14 amino acids. Trimming stripped 5 bases from V and 0 bases from J, with 11 bases between. Germline V gives CDR1 SEHNR, CDR2 FQNEAQ (reference sequence). The CDR3 region is CASSHRRTSYEQYF. DNA for the CDR3: TGTGCCAGCAGCCATCGACGGACCTCCTACGAGCAGTACTTC.

The chain uses TRBV7-3 and TRBJ2-3; 9 nucleotides line up with TRBD2. The CDR3 length is 15 residues. The V gene end was trimmed by 5 bases and the J gene end by 6 bases; junction bases not matched to a gene: 9. CDR1 and CDR2 from the germline V gene are SGHTA and FQGTGA. The chain's CDR3 is CASSQQAGLADTQYF. The CDR3 DNA sequence: TGTGCCAGCAGCCAACAGGCGGGACTAGCTGATACGCAGTATTTT.

J is TRBJ2-3 and V is TRBV6-1; either TRBD1 or TRBD2 may fit D (5 bases each). CDR1 and CDR2 from the germline V gene are MNHNS and SASEGT. The CDR3 length is 15 residues. Trimming took 1 base from V and 4 from J, leaving 12 bases between them. The DNA for the CDR3 is TGTGCCAGCAGTGAAGTTTGGGGGAGCGCAGATACGCAGTATTTT. It is translated as CASSEVWGSADTQYF.

There are a few counts of this clonotype. The chain combines TRBV19 with TRBJ2-3, with TRBD2 identical over 7 bases. The CDR3 sequence is 16 residues long. Per the germline V gene, CDR1 is LNHDA and CDR2 is SQIVND (reference sequence). J lost 1 base, V lost 5 bases, and 9 bases had no gene match. The CDR3 here is CASSLSWGLRTDTQYF. The CDR3 coding sequence is TGTGCCAGTAGTCTCTCCTGGGGACTACGCACAGATACGCAGTATTTT.

The chain joins TRBV6-5 to TRBJ2-3, with 10 bases aligning to TRBD2. The germline V gene encodes CDR1 MNHEY and CDR2 SVGAGI. This CDR3 comprises 15 residues. V dropped 4 bases and J dropped 2; count of bases not matched to a gene: 3. As DNA, the CDR3 is TGTGCCAGCAGTTCCGGACTAGCGGTCACAGATACGCAGTATTTT. This encodes CASSSGLAVTDTQYF.

The chain links TRBV5-1 to TRBJ2-3; the match to TRBD2 covers 7 bases. This CDR3 has 16 amino acids. The germline V gene has CDR1 SGHRS and CDR2 YFSETQ. With 3 bases clipped from V and 4 bases from J, the junction kept 11 bases outside the gene matches. CDR3 bases: TGCGCCAGCAGCTGGGGAGGTCTAGCGGAATCAGATACGCAGTATTTT. Translating it yields CASSWGGLAESDTQYF.

V is TRBV7-3 and J is TRBJ1-6, with a possible D match to TRBD1 (5 bases). Trimming pared 5 bases from V and 10 bases from J, leaving 12 bases between. The CDR3 covers 13 residues. CDR1 and CDR2 (germline): SGHTA, FQGTGA. The CDR3 region has the DNA TGTGCCAGCAGCCTGGGGGGAGCCTCACCCCTCCACTTT. Translation gives CASSLGGASPLHF.

In its sample, this clonotype was seen a few times. CDR3 DNA sequence: TGTGCCAGCAGCTTGCGGTCAGGGCAAGAGACCCAGTACTTC. Encoded protein: CASSLRSGQETQYF. V and J are TRBV5-4 and TRBJ2-5; a weak D match, TRBD1 (5 bases). The V gene's germline CDR1 is SGHNT and CDR2 YYREEE (reference sequence). This CDR3 comprises 14 residues. V lost 1 base, J lost 2 bases, and 9 bases lay in between.

The chain joins TRBV5-1 to TRBJ2-5; TRBD1 matches at 11 bases. The length of the CDR3 is 15 residues. CDR1 and CDR2 (germline): SGHRS, YFSETQ. After removal of 4 bases from V and 5 bases from J, the junction contained 7 bases not matched to a gene. The CDR3 sequence is CASSPGTGGTETQYF. The DNA of the CDR3 is TGCGCCAGCAGCCCAGGGACAGGGGGTACGGAGACCCAGTACTTC.

The chain employs TRBV30 and TRBJ2-2; 11 positions agree with TRBD2. V lost 0 bases to trimming and J lost 5 bases; unmatched junction nucleotides: 2. This CDR3 contains 15 residues. Germline-derived CDR1 and CDR2 are GTSNPN and SVGIG (reference sequence). CDR3 region: CAWSVASGRTGELFF. DNA of the CDR3: TGTGCCTGGAGTGTCGCTAGCGGGAGGACCGGGGAGCTGTTTTTT.

The V call is TRBV20-1, the J call TRBJ1-1, with D perhaps TRBD1 (6 bases). V gave up 0 bases and J gave up 5 bases, with 19 bases separating them. This CDR3 is built from 16 residues. Germline V CDR1 and CDR2: DFQATT, SNEGSKA (reference sequence). The DNA for the CDR3 is TGCAGTGCTAGAGATGCGAGAGCGGGGGGGCGTACTGAAGCTTTCTTT. Translating it yields CSARDARAGGRTEAFF.

The chain uses TRBV20-1 and TRBJ2-6, with TRBD2 matching over 8 bases. The CDR3 has 17 residues. Germline CDR1 is DFQATT and CDR2 is SNEGSKA (reference sequence). The V segment lost 0 bases and the J segment 4 bases; nucleotides outside the gene matches: 8. The CDR3 sequence: CSARDRGGLLGANVLTF. CDR3 DNA: TGCAGTGCTAGAGATCGGGGGGGTCTTTTAGGGGCCAACGTCCTGACTTTC.

This chain joins TRBV3-1 and TRBJ1-1; a possible D gene is TRBD1 (6 bases). V lost 6 bases and J 3 bases, leaving 11 bases between the germline ends. Per the germline V gene, CDR1 is LGHDT and CDR2 is YNNKEL (reference sequence). CDR3 length equals 13 residues. The CDR3 DNA reads as TGTGCCAGCAGTCTAAGGGGGGACACTGAAGCTTTCTTT. This translates into CASSLRGDTEAFF.

The rearrangement uses TRBV30 and TRBJ1-1; D might be TRBD1 (5 bases). Germline loops: CDR1 GTSNPN, CDR2 SVGIG (reference sequence). The CDR3 is made up of 10 amino acids. This CDR3 reads CAGGLREAFF. The DNA for the CDR3 is TGTGCGGGGGGTCTACGTGAAGCTTTCTTT. Full variable domain (rest looked up from reference TRBV30 and TRBJ1-1): SQTIHQWPATLVQPVGSPLSLECTVEGTSNPNLYWYRQAAGRGLQLLFYSVGIGQISSEVPQNLSASRPQDRQFILSSKKLLLSDSGFYLCAGGLREAFFGQGTRLTVV.